This T cell receptor (beta chain) was sequenced for a study of response to subunit inactivated influenza vaccine listed by TCRdb under 2018. For the wider study: Deep quantitative T cell receptor repertoire profiling was used in the study to track responses to a trivalent subunit inactivated influenza vaccine. The full study reports these points: The authors suggested that each seasonal influenza vaccination may recruit only a limited number of new T cells.

As to this clonotype: The target of this receptor is not known. No per-base quality is available; no much larger clone lies one base away.

The receptor library was made with RT-PCR. Sequencing instrument: Illumina HiSeq 2500. TCRdb passed the public sequencing reads through fastp at Q25 and MiXCR, retaining productive beta sequences. Entries that share a CDR3 protein sequence are merged under the most common genes and DNA. The sample profile shows approximately 570,000 distinct CDR3 sequences; 7.6% of them were found once. 10% to 15% of the sample comes from the top ten. CDR1 and CDR2 were assigned from the germline V gene as KGHSH and LQKENI. Trimming removed 3 bases from V and 3 bases from J; the gene matches leave 3 bases unexplained. The CDR3 starts with the cysteine, ends with the phenylalanine, and has 15 residues. Kept here is only the CDR3 DNA, which spans 45 bases and is read in frame from base 1.

This sample comprised PBMCs from blood, obtained 23 months after vaccination. The V and J segments used are TRBV18 and TRBJ2-7; the junction holds 12 bases that match TRBD1. The TCR sequence derives from a man in his fifties or sixties who received an inactivated influenza vaccine. Donor details come from another sample of the same person, matched by shared clones. CDR3 region: CASSPGTGGFYEQYF. The DNA reads as follows: TGTGCCAGCTCACCGGGGACAGGGGGCTTCTACGAGCAGTACTTC.